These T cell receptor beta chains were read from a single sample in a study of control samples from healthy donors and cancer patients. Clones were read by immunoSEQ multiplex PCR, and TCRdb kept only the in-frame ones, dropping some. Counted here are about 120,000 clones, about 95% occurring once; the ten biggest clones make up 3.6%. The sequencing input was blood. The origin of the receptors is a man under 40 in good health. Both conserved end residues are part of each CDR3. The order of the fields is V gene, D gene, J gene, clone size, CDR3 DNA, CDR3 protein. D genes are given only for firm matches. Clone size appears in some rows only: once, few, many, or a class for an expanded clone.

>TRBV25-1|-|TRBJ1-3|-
TGTGCCAGCAGTGAGGGGGCAGGCGGAAACACCATATATTTT
CASSEGAGGNTIYF
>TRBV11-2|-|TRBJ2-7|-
TGTGCCAGCAGCTCCGGGACGGGGCTCTACGAGCAGTACTTC
CASSSGTGLYEQYF
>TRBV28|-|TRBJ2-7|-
TGTGCCAGCAGAAGTAGCCCGTCCTACGAGCAGTACTTC
CASRSSPSYEQYF
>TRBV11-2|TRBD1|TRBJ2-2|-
TGTGCCAGCAGCTTAGCTTGGACAGGGGGCACCGGGGAGCTGTTTTTT
CASSLAWTGGTGELFF
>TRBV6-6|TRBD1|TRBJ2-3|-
TGTGCCAGCCTGGACAGGGGGCGAGGTAAAACGCAGTATTTT
CASLDRGRGKTQYF
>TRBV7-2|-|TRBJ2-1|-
TGTGCCAGCAGCCGGACTTTCAATGAGCAGTTCTTC
CASSRTFNEQFF
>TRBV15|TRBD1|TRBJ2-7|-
TGTGCCACCAGCAGAGATCCGGGACAGGGGGGAGAGCAGTACTTC
CATSRDPGQGGEQYF
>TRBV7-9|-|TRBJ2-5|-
TGTGCTGGCGGGGAACAAGAGACCCAGTACTTC
CAGGEQETQYF
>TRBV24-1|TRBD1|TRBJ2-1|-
TGTGCCACCAGTGAATCCGGGACAGGGAACAATGAGCAGTTCTTC
CATSESGTGNNEQFF
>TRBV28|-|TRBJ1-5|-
TGTGCCAGCAGTTTACTCGGGATCCGGGGTCAGCCCCAGCATTTT
CASSLLGIRGQPQHF
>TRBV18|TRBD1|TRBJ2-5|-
TGTGCCAGCTCACCCCAGCAGGGGGAGAAGACCCAGTACTTC
CASSPQQGEKTQYF
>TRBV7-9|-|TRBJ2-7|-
TGTGCCAGCAGCTTAGTGAGGGGGACAAACGAGCAGTACTTC
CASSLVRGTNEQYF
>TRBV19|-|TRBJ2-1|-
TGTGCCAGTAGTATAGGCCTATACAATGAGCAGTTCTTC
CASSIGLYNEQFF
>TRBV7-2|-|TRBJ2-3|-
TGTGCCAGCAGCCGGGACAGCACAGATACGCAGTATTTT
CASSRDSTDTQYF
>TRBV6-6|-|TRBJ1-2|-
TGTGCCGGAAGGGACGGTGCTAACTATGGCTACACCTTC
CAGRDGANYGYTF
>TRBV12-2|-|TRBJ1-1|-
TGTGCAAGTCGCCGGTGCCGGGACAGGGATTTGGGGAACACTGAAGCTTTCTTT
CASRRCRDRDLGNTEAFF
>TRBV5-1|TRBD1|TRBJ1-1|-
TGCGCCAGCAGCTTAACAGGGGACACTGAAGCTTTCTTT
CASSLTGDTEAFF
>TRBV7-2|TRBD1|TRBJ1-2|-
TGTGCCAGCAGCTCCCGACAGGGGGAAGGCTACACCTTC
CASSSRQGEGYTF
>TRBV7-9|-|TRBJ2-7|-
TGTGCCAGCAGCTTATTTGGGTCTTCCTACGAGCAGTACTTC
CASSLFGSSYEQYF
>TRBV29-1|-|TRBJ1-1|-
TGCAGCGCGGCAGGGGAAGGTATGGTGAACACTGAAGCTTTCTTT
CSAAGEGMVNTEAFF
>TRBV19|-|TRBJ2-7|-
TGTGCCAGTAGTATTAGGGACGGGTACGAGCAGTACTTC
CASSIRDGYEQYF
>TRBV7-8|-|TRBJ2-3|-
TGTGCCAGCAGCTTGGACAGCACAGATACGCAGTATTTT
CASSLDSTDTQYF
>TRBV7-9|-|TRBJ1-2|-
TGTGCCAGCAGCTGGGGTGAGGGTGCCTATGGCTACACCTTC
CASSWGEGAYGYTF
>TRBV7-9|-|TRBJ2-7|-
TGTGCCAGCAGCTTAGGCGGCCGCTACGAGCAGTACTTC
CASSLGGRYEQYF
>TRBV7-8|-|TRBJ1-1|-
TGTGCCAGCAGCTTAACACGTGGGGTCACTGAAGCTTTCTTT
CASSLTRGVTEAFF
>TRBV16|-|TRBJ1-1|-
TGTGCCAGCAGCCACCAGACCGCCGCCCCGAACACTGAAGCTTTCTTT
CASSHQTAAPNTEAFF
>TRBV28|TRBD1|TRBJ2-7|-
TGTGCCAGCGAATTTGACAGGGGGTTCAACGAGCAGTACTTC
CASEFDRGFNEQYF
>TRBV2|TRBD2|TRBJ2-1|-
TGTGCCAGCATGAGGACTAGCGGGGGTAATAATGAGCAGTTCTTC
CASMRTSGGNNEQFF
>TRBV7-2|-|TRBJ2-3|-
TGTGCCAGCAGCTCCACTTACGCAGATACGCAGTATTTT
CASSSTYADTQYF
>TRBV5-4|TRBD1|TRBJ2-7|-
TGTGCCAGCAGCTTAGCAGGGGGCGCTTCCATCGACGAGCAGTACTTC
CASSLAGGASIDEQYF
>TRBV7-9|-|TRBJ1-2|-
TGTGCCAGCAGCTTATCCTCAGCTAACTATGGCTACACCTTC
CASSLSSANYGYTF
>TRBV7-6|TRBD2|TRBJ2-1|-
TGTGCCAGCAGCTCACGTGCGGGGGAACGGGTAAACAATGAGCAGTTCTTC
CASSSRAGERVNNEQFF
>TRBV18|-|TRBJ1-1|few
TGTGCCAGCTCAGCCGGGGGGAGGGCCAACACTGAAGCTTTCTTT
CASSAGGRANTEAFF
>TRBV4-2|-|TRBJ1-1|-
TGTGCCAGCAGCCAAGTCACGGGAACGAACACTGAAGCTTTCTTT
CASSQVTGTNTEAFF
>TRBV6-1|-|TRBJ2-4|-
TGTGCCAGCAGTGAAGGGCAAATGAACATTCAGTACTTC
CASSEGQMNIQYF
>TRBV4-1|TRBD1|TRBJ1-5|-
TGCGCCAGCAGCCAGGGACAGGGCAATCAGCCCCAGCATTTT
CASSQGQGNQPQHF
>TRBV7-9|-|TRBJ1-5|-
TGTGCCAGCAGCTTAGACCGACCCGGGGGGGATCAGCCCCAGCATTTT
CASSLDRPGGDQPQHF
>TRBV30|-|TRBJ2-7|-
TGTGCCTGGAGGTTTGGGACCAAACGGGCCTACGAGCAGTACTTC
CAWRFGTKRAYEQYF
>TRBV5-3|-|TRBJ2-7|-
TGTGCCAGAGTAGGGGCCGGAGCCTACGAGCAGTACTTC
CARVGAGAYEQYF
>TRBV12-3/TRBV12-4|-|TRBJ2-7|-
TGTGCCAGCAGCCAGACAGGATTTCGGCAGTACTTC
CASSQTGFRQYF
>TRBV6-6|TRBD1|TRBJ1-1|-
TGTGCCAGCAGGGCTGGACAGGGGAAGACTGAAGCTTTCTTT
CASRAGQGKTEAFF
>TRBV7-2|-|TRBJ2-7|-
TGTGCCAGCAGCTTAGGGCGGACTATTTACGAGCAGTACTTC
CASSLGRTIYEQYF
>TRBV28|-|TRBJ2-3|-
TGTGCCAGCAGTTTCATGGGCGGGGGCACAGATACGCAGTATTTT
CASSFMGGGTDTQYF
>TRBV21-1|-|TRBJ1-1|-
TGTGCCAGCAGAGAATCCGGGAGGTGCACTGAAGCTTTCTTT
CASRESGRCTEAFF
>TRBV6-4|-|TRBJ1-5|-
TGTGCCAGCAGCCTCGTTCCCTCCGGCTCGGGGTATAGCAATCAGCCCCAGCATTTT
CASSLVPSGSGYSNQPQHF
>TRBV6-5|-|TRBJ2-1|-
TGTGCCAGCAGAACAGGTAGCTCTGGTCGCAATGAGCAGTTCTTC
CASRTGSSGRNEQFF
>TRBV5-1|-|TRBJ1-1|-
TGCGCCAGCAGCCCAAGGGGTGGGAGCACTGAAGCTTTCTTT
CASSPRGGSTEAFF
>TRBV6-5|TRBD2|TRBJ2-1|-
TGTGCCAGCAGTCTTACTAGCGCCTACAATGAGCAGTTCTTC
CASSLTSAYNEQFF
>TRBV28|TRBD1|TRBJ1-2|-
TGTGCCAGCAGTGCCTTCCGGGACAGGGAACGCTATGGCTACACCTTC
CASSAFRDRERYGYTF
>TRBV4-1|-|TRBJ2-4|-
TGCGCCAGCAGCCAATGGTTCGGGGGAAACATTCAGTACTTC
CASSQWFGGNIQYF
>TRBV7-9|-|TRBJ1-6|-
TGTGCCAGCAGCTTTGCGCCATCCGGGAGCTCCTATAATTCACCCCTCCACTTT
CASSFAPSGSSYNSPLHF
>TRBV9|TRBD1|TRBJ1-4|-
TGTGCCAGCAGCGTAGGACAGGGAGAAAAACTGTTTTTT
CASSVGQGEKLFF
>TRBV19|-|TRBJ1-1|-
TGTGCCAGTAGTATATCGGGCGCCCTGAACACTGAAGCTTTCTTT
CASSISGALNTEAFF
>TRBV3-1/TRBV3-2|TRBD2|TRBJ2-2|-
TGTGCCAGCAGCCAAGATAGCGGACTAGCGAACACCGGGGAGCTGTTTTTT
CASSQDSGLANTGELFF
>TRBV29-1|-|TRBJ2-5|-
TGCAGCGCCGCCGGGACTGGGGAGACCCAGTACTTC
CSAAGTGETQYF
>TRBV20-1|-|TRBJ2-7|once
TGCAGCCCGACAGCCTCCTACGAGCAGTACTTC
CSPTASYEQYF
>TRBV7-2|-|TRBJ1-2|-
TGTGCCAGCAGCTCTCACTATGGCTACACCTTC
CASSSHYGYTF
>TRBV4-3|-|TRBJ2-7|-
TGCGCCAGCAGCCCCCGGACCCAGGATATCTACGAGCAGTACTTC
CASSPRTQDIYEQYF
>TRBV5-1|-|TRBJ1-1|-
TGCGCCAGCAGCTTGGTTGCGGGGGCGAACACTGAAGCTTTCTTT
CASSLVAGANTEAFF
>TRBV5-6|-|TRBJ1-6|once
TGTGCCAGCAGAACCGACAGGAACTATAATTCACCCCTCCACTTT
CASRTDRNYNSPLHF